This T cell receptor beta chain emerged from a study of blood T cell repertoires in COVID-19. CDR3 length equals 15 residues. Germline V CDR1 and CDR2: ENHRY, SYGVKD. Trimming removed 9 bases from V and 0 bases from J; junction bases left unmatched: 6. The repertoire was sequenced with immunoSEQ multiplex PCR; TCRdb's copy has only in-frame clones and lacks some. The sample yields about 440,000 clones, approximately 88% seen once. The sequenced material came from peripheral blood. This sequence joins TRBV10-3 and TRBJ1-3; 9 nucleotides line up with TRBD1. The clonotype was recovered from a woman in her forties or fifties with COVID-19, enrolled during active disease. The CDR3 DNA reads TGTGCCATAGGGACAGGGACTAACTCTGGAAACACCATATATTTT. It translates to CAIGTGTNSGNTIYF.